The T cell receptor beta chain under discussion was sequenced for a study of cytomegalovirus exposure and HLA in healthy donors. On this clone: Other nucleotide sequences in the sample specify the same CDR3.

Donors came from a validation cohort of over a hundred subjects, distinct from the first 666-subject cohort. CDR1 MNHEY and CDR2 SMNVEV come from the germline V gene (reference sequence). V lost 5 bases, J lost 5 bases, and 10 bases stayed unmatched. This CDR3 is built from 17 residues. Profiling relied on immunoSEQ multiplex PCR, and the TCRdb table lists in-frame clones only, not all of them. The table shows about 140,000 clones, with 70% to 90% occurring only once. Sequencing used PBMCs. The receptor comes from a woman in her late teens or twenties in good health and CMV-seropositive. This rearrangement joins TRBV27 to TRBJ1-6, with 9 bases lining up with TRBD1. DNA of the CDR3: TGTGCCAGCAGTCTATTGGGGACAGGGTCCGATAATTCACCCCTCCACTTT. Translating gives CASSLLGTGSDNSPLHF.